This T cell receptor beta chain was found in a study of blood T cell repertoires in COVID-19. Using immunoSEQ multiplex PCR, the repertoire was profiled, and TCRdb retains in-frame clones only, with some absent. The data hold 150,000 or so clones, with about 88% observed a single time. The CDR3 is 16 residues long. Germline CDR1 is SGHTA and CDR2 is FQGTGA. V was pared by 5 bases and J by 0 bases, with 9 bases of the junction left unmatched. The sequencing input was peripheral blood. The clonotype originates from a man aged 55 to 69 with acute or convalescent COVID-19. This rearrangement joins TRBV7-3 to TRBJ1-1; 7 bases match TRBD1. The CDR3 sequence: CASSVGDRDVNTEAFF. In DNA, the CDR3 is TGTGCCAGCAGCGTTGGGGACAGAGATGTGAACACTGAAGCTTTCTTT.